This TCR beta chain was captured in a study of shared clonotypes between healthy human individuals. Trimming took 5 bases from V and 4 from J, leaving 9 bases between them. Germline lookup yields CDR1 LNHDA and CDR2 SQIVND (reference sequence). The CDR3 covers 14 residues. Profiled with immunoSEQ multiplex PCR; TCRdb holds only in-frame clones, not every one. The sample yields some 1.5 million clones, approximately 98% seen once. The chain is built from TRBV19 and TRBJ2-6, with a weak D call TRBD1 (5 bases). The source is a man aged 25 to 40 in good health. Sequences were obtained from naive CD4+ T cells sorted from blood. Subset indicated: CD45RA+ positively selected. DNA of the CDR3: TGTGCCAGTAGTCATAGGGGCGGGGCCAACGTCCTGACTTTC. Translating it yields CASSHRGGANVLTF.